Sequencing of this T cell receptor beta chain was carried out in a study of breast tumors, draining lymph nodes, adjacent tissues. The CDR3 is 12 residues long. J was trimmed by 5 bases and V by 8 bases; bases with no gene match: 4. Using its own MiXCR run on the multiplex PCR reads, TCRdb lists one record per CDR3 protein. The sample holds 150,000 to 200,000 distinct CDR3 sequences; 33% are singletons and the top ten take approximately 3.9%. Breast cancer patients provided tissue from their axillary draining lymph nodes. The sequence was obtained from a female donor with breast cancer. Some clones in this sample may be carry-over from other donors' samples. This sequence joins TRBV12-3 or TRBV12-4 and TRBJ2-3, with TRBD2 identical over 7 bases. Sequences were obtained from axillary lymph node tissue. The CDR3 region has the DNA TGTGCCAGCGGGGGAGGGCGAGATACGCAGTATTTT. Translated: CASGGGRDTQYF.